This is a list of T cell receptor beta chains from one sample in a study of T-cell reconstitution after alpha-beta-depleted transplantation in children. TCRdb independently ran MiXCR on the PCR reads; one entry per CDR3 protein. Of hundreds of thousands of distinct CDR3 sequences in the sample, around 13% were seen once. The material sequenced was PBMCs, taken before TCRalphabeta/CD19-depleted stem cell transplant. The receptors derive from a girl aged 2 to 10 with congenital amegakaryocytic thrombocytopenia, due to receive a stem cell transplant. The CDR3 runs from the conserved cysteine through the conserved F or W. The D gene is left open where the match is weak. Size tells how often a clone was seen (once, few, many) or the class of an expanded clone, and some rows leave it out.

D gene,J gene,clone size,V gene,CDR3 DNA,CDR3 protein
NA,TRBJ2-1,NA,TRBV30,TGTGCCTGGAGTGTACTTGAGGGACCGAAGCAGTTCTTC,CAWSVLEGPKQFF
NA,TRBJ2-7,NA,TRBV12-3/TRBV12-4,TGTGCCAGCAGTTTACAGTTACTACAAAACGAGCAGTACTTC,CASSLQLLQNEQYF
TRBD1,TRBJ1-4,many,TRBV12-3/TRBV12-4,TGTGCCAGCAGTTTATATACCGGGACAGAAAATGAAAAACTGTTTTTT,CASSLYTGTENEKLFF
NA,TRBJ2-7,many,TRBV28,TGTGCCAGCAGTGACCTTAAACGGGACACGGACTACGAGCAGTACTTC,CASSDLKRDTDYEQYF
NA,TRBJ2-1,many,TRBV5-1,TGCGCCAGCAGTTCCAGTTCTCCCGGGGTACACAATGAGCAGTTCTTC,CASSSSSPGVHNEQFF
TRBD1,TRBJ2-1,many,TRBV20-1,TGCAGTGCCCCGGAGGCGGGACAGGGTTCTTACAATGAGCAGTTCTTC,CSAPEAGQGSYNEQFF
NA,TRBJ1-4,many,TRBV7-9,TGTGCCAGCAGCTTAGCGGGGCGGGAAAAACTGTTTTTT,CASSLAGREKLFF
NA,TRBJ2-7,NA,TRBV19,TGTGCCAGTAGTATAAGGGCGACGCCCTCCTACGAGCAGTACTTC,CASSIRATPSYEQYF
NA,TRBJ1-4,few,TRBV20-1,TGCAGTGCCCGAGGGGAACCAACTAATGAAAAACTGTTTTTT,CSARGEPTNEKLFF
TRBD2,TRBJ2-3,NA,TRBV11-3,TGTGCCAGCAGCTACGGCCTAGCGGGGTCCTCGGATACGCAGTATTTT,CASSYGLAGSSDTQYF
TRBD1,TRBJ2-7,NA,TRBV20-1,TGCAGTGCTACCAGGGGGTACGAGCAGTACTTC,CSATRGYEQYF
TRBD1,TRBJ2-7,many,TRBV28,TGTGCCAGCAGTTTACCGAGGGGGCCCTACGAGCAGTACTTC,CASSLPRGPYEQYF
NA,TRBJ2-3,few,TRBV12-5,TGTGCTAGTATTGAGGGGGAGTTCACAGATACGCAGTATTTT,CASIEGEFTDTQYF
TRBD1,TRBJ1-1,many,TRBV5-4,TGTGCCAGCAGCTCAGACAGGGGTGGCACTGAAGCTTTCTTT,CASSSDRGGTEAFF
NA,TRBJ2-2,many,TRBV10-1,TGCGCCAGCTCCCGGGACCAAATCACCGGGGAGCTGTTTTTT,CASSRDQITGELFF
NA,TRBJ2-7,many,TRBV6-2/TRBV6-3,TGTGCCAGCAGTTACTCGTTGGGGGCCTACGAGCAGTACTTC,CASSYSLGAYEQYF
NA,TRBJ2-7,many,TRBV6-6,TGTGCCAGCAGCCTACAGGTTTCCGAGCAGTACTTC,CASSLQVSEQYF
NA,TRBJ2-1,many,TRBV7-6,TGTGCCAGCAGCTTGATAGGAGGTGAGCAGTTCTTC,CASSLIGGEQFF
TRBD2,TRBJ2-1,few,TRBV11-2,TGTGCCAGCAGCTTCCAACCAGGGCGGGAGGGCCTTCATGAGCAGTTCTTC,CASSFQPGREGLHEQFF
NA,TRBJ1-1,many,TRBV27,TGTGCCAGCAGTTCCTACAGGGTCGAAGCTTTCTTT,CASSSYRVEAFF
NA,TRBJ1-5,NA,TRBV4-1,TGCGCCAGCAGCCACGGATCGGGTCCGGGCAATCAGCCCCAGCATTTT,CASSHGSGPGNQPQHF
TRBD2,TRBJ2-1,many,TRBV20-1,TGCAGTACCGGGACTAGCGATTACAATGAGCAGTTCTTC,CSTGTSDYNEQFF
NA,TRBJ2-7,few,TRBV20-1,TGCAGTGCAAGAAGAACCGGGACCACCTACGAGCAGTACTTC,CSARRTGTTYEQYF
TRBD2,TRBJ2-7,NA,TRBV11-2,TGTGCCAGCAGCTTAGGAGGCGGGGGTGGCTACGAGCAGTACTTC,CASSLGGGGGYEQYF
TRBD2,TRBJ2-5,many,TRBV20-1,TGCAGTGCTAGAGATCTAGCGGAGCCGCCGGAGACCCAGTACTTC,CSARDLAEPPETQYF
NA,TRBJ2-1,NA,TRBV12-5,TGTGCTAGTGGTTTGGACAGGGCAAGGCTCAATGAGCAGTTCTTC,CASGLDRARLNEQFF
NA,TRBJ2-5,NA,TRBV6-2/TRBV6-3,TGTGCCAGCAGGCCCCCCGCGTTGAAGACCCAGTACTTC,CASRPPALKTQYF
TRBD2,TRBJ2-1,many,TRBV29-1,TGCAGCGTTGACCTCCGGGGGAGGGTAAGCTCCTACAATGAGCAGTTCTTC,CSVDLRGRVSSYNEQFF